This T cell receptor (beta chain) was captured by sequencing in a study of blood T cell repertoires in COVID-19. Overall study context: The analysed material was cDNA or gDNA that came from T cells, B-cell-depleted T cells, or PBMCs.

One Seattle source followed patients from active infection through their disease course. Germline CDR1 reads SGHNT; CDR2 reads YENEEA. The CDR3 has 14 residues. V was pared by 5 bases and J by 5 bases, with 4 bases of the junction left unmatched. The assay was immunoSEQ multiplex PCR, and TCRdb's table has in-frame clones only and misses some. The sample yields about 180,000 clones, approximately 87% seen once. The source material was peripheral blood. This TCR came from an older woman with COVID-19, enrolled during active disease. This chain connects TRBV11-3 to TRBJ2-2, with 8 positions matching TRBD2. The CDR3 coding sequence is TGTGCCAGCAGCCATGAGCGGGAGACCGGGGAGCTGTTTTTT. Its translation: CASSHERETGELFF.